A single sample gave rise to the 19 T cell receptor beta chains below, sequenced in a study of T cell repertoires and HLA-DP antigens. Sequenced by immunoSEQ multiplex PCR; TCRdb stores in-frame clones only, minus some. This table has about 89,000 clones, about 89% appearing once. The antigens these receptors bind are not known. Sequenced material: CD4+ T cells from PBMCs. These TCRs come from a man in his forties or fifties in good health and CMV-seronegative.

Only a few counts were recorded for this clone. This chain connects TRBV7-6 to TRBJ2-3, with 15 bases aligning to TRBD2. The trim removed 1 base at V and 4 bases at J, leaving 0 bases unmatched. Germline values: CDR1 SGHVS, CDR2 FNYEAQ. The CDR3 loop spans 16 amino acids. CDR3 sequence: CASSLGTSGGADTQYF. The CDR3 DNA reads as TGTGCCAGCAGCTTAGGGACTAGCGGGGGGGCAGATACGCAGTATTTT.

This clone occurred a few times. The chain uses TRBV21-1 and TRBJ1-2. TRBV21-1 is annotated as a pseudogene. The CDR3 runs 12 residues. The CDR3 is CASSKKGHGYTF. Written as DNA, the CDR3 is TGTGCCAGCAGCAAAAAGGGACATGGCTACACCTTC.

The chain combines TRBV21-1 with TRBJ2-3; TRBD1 is the table's D call and was not checked against the DNA. TRBV21-1 is a documented pseudogene. The CDR3 has 14 amino acids. The CDR3, as DNA: TGTGCCAGCACCCCGGACAGTTGTCCAGATACGCAGTATTTT. Protein: CASTPDSCPDTQYF.

The chain uses TRBV7-2 and TRBJ2-1; 8 nucleotides match TRBD2. The ends lost 3 bases at V and 8 bases at J; junction bases unmatched: 6. The CDR3 sequence is 14 residues long. Germline V lookup: CDR1 SGHTA, CDR2 FQGNSA. As DNA, the CDR3 is TGTGCCAGCAGCTTTGCCGGGAGGGCCGATGAGCAGTTCTTC. It specifies CASSFAGRADEQFF. Full variable domain (outside the CDR3, taken from reference TRBV7-2 and TRBJ2-1): GAGVSQSPSNKVTEKGKDVELRCDPISGHTALYWYRQSLGQGLEFLIYFQGNSAPDKSGLPSDRFSAERTGGSVSTLTIQRTQQEDSAVYLCASSFAGRADEQFFGPGTRLTVL.

The chain joins TRBV5-1 to TRBJ2-3, with D possibly being TRBD1 or TRBD2 (5 bases each). Trimming removed 0 bases at V and 3 bases at J, with 14 bases between. The germline V gene encodes CDR1 SGHRS and CDR2 YFSETQ. The CDR3 loop spans 16 amino acids. In DNA form, the CDR3 reads TGCGCCAGCAGCTTGGTGTGGGACCACCCAACAGATACGCAGTATTTT. It translates to CASSLVWDHPTDTQYF.

This clone was detected once. V is TRBV6-5 and J is TRBJ2-3; D might be TRBD2 (5 bases). V was shortened by 4 bases and J by 14 bases, with 19 bases between the two germline ends. This CDR3 has 13 amino acids. CDR1 and CDR2 from the germline V gene are MNHEY and SVGAGI. Here the CDR3 reads CASSSLDSSNRYF. CDR3 nucleotide sequence: TGTGCCAGCAGTTCCCTGGACTCCTCGAATCGGTATTTT.

This chain joins TRBV6-5 and TRBJ1-1; the D is unclear. Per germline, CDR1 MNHEY and CDR2 SVGAGI. V was cut by 9 bases and J by 1 base, with 6 bases left in between. This CDR3 has 11 residues. CDR3 protein: CASIGNTEAFF. The CDR3 DNA reads as TGTGCCAGTATAGGGAACACTGAAGCTTTCTTT.

The genes are TRBV18 and TRBJ2-1, with 9 bases that match TRBD2. This CDR3 spans 18 amino acids. J lost 2 bases, V lost 2 bases, and 10 bases had no gene match. Germline V lookup: CDR1 KGHSH, CDR2 LQKENI. The CDR3 loop is CASSPSFRGRGAYNEQFF. In DNA form, the CDR3 reads TGTGCCAGCTCACCAAGTTTTCGCGGGAGGGGAGCCTACAATGAGCAGTTCTTC. Using reference TRBV18 and TRBJ2-1 for the parts outside the CDR3, the full variable domain is NAGVMQNPRHLVRRRGQEARLRCSPMKGHSHVYWYRQLPEEGLKFMVYLQKENIIDESGMPKERFSAEFPKEGPSILRIQQVVRGDSAAYFCASSPSFRGRGAYNEQFFGPGTRLTVL.

CDR3 DNA: TGTGCCAGCAGTTATGATGGTCGGGGCAATCAGCCCCAGCATTTT. Translation gives CASSYDGRGNQPQHF. This chain uses TRBV6-5 with TRBJ1-5; D not resolved. Per germline, CDR1 MNHEY and CDR2 SVGAGI. CDR3 length: 15 residues. Trimming took 3 bases from V and 2 from J, leaving 11 bases between them.

The chain has TRBV6-5 and TRBJ1-1, with D perhaps TRBD1 (5 bases). The CDR3 spans 13 residues. Germline assignment: CDR1 MNHEY and CDR2 SVGAGI. Trimming cost V 4 bases and J 4 bases, with 10 bases left between them. The CDR3 protein is CASSWGPGTEAFF. CDR3 in DNA: TGTGCCAGCAGTTGGGGACCGGGCACTGAAGCTTTCTTT.

The chain uses TRBV4-1 and TRBJ1-6; 10 nucleotides agree with TRBD1. Trimming at V came to 5 bases and at J to 7 bases, leaving 5 bases not matched to a gene. CDR1 is MGHRA and CDR2 is YSYEKL in the germline V gene. The CDR3 spans 15 residues. The CDR3 coding sequence is TGCGCCAGCAGCGGACAGGGGGACCCAAATTCACCCCTCCACTTT. Its translation is CASSGQGDPNSPLHF.

This chain connects TRBV7-8 to TRBJ2-7, with D perhaps matching TRBD1 or TRBD2 (5 bases each). Deletions cut 5 bases from V and 0 bases from J, with 20 bases between. Germline CDR1 is SGHVS and CDR2 is FQNEAQ. This CDR3 contains 17 residues. The CDR3 sequence is CASSEAPGPSSSYEQYF. The CDR3 coding sequence is TGTGCCAGCAGCGAGGCCCCGGGGCCAAGCAGCTCCTACGAGCAGTACTTC.

V is TRBV18 and J is TRBJ2-5; TRBD2 is a possible D gene (7 bases). Germline-derived CDR1 and CDR2 are KGHSH and LQKENI. Trimming shortened V by 6 bases and J by 2 bases, and 13 bases separated the two germline ends. The CDR3 is made up of 14 amino acids. Written as DNA, the CDR3 is TGTGCCAGCTCTCGGGGGGCAGGACAAGAGACCCAGTACTTC. Translation gives CASSRGAGQETQYF.

The chain combines TRBV5-1 with TRBJ2-3; D is undetermined. Germline CDR1 SGHRS, CDR2 YFSETQ. V was trimmed by 1 base and J by 2 bases, leaving 8 bases between them. This CDR3 spans 14 amino acids. The CDR3 loop is CASSLYSYTDTQYF. CDR3 nucleotides: TGCGCCAGCAGCTTGTATAGTTACACAGATACGCAGTATTTT.

The chain couples TRBV2 to TRBJ1-4; maybe TRBD1 (6 bases). The V gene lost 11 bases and the J gene lost 0 bases, with 16 bases spanning the gap. The CDR3 sequence is 15 residues long. Germline loops: CDR1 SNHLY, CDR2 FYNNEI. The DNA for the CDR3 is TGTGCCTCAACCGGGACACTTGCAACTAATGAAAAACTGTTTTTT. Encoded protein: CASTGTLATNEKLFF.

The rearrangement uses TRBV6-1 and TRBJ2-1, with 8 nucleotides matching TRBD2. The CDR3 sequence is 18 residues long. The germline CDR1 and CDR2 sequences are MNHNS and SASEGT. J gave up 2 bases and V 2 bases, and 11 bases lay outside the gene matches. CDR3 nucleotide sequence: TGTGCCAGCAGTGAATTTGCCCAGCTAGCGGGTACCTACAATGAGCAGTTCTTC. Amino acid sequence: CASSEFAQLAGTYNEQFF.

This chain joins TRBV7-8 and TRBJ1-5; 7 bases align to TRBD1. CDR3 length: 17 amino acids. V lost 5 bases and J lost 2; bases outside the gene matches: 12. Germline V CDR1 and CDR2: SGHVS, FQNEAQ. DNA of the CDR3: TGTGCCAGCAGCCGTATAAAGACAGGGACCGGCAATCAGCCCCAGCATTTT. This sequence encodes CASSRIKTGTGNQPQHF.

V usage is TRBV19 and J usage is TRBJ2-7; D may be TRBD1 (5 bases). The CDR3 sequence is 13 residues long. CDR1 is LNHDA and CDR2 is SQIVND in the germline V gene (reference sequence). The ends were cut back, 11 bases at V and 5 bases at J, with 19 bases in the middle. CDR3 sequence reads: CAPSPRGPHEQYF. In DNA, the CDR3 is TGTGCCCCTTCCCCAAGGGGTCCCCACGAGCAGTACTTC.

This sequence joins TRBV4-1 and TRBJ1-1; D is unclear. The CDR3 loop spans 14 amino acids. V dropped 0 bases and J dropped 11 bases, with 16 bases sitting between them. The germline CDR1 and CDR2 sequences are MGHRA and YSYEKL. For the CDR3, the DNA is TGCGCCAGCAGCCAAGAAGAGGGCACAGTGGTTGCTTTCTTT. Its translation is CASSQEEGTVVAFF.